Shown below are 26 T cell receptor beta chains from a single sample sequenced in a study of T cells after yellow fever vaccination. TCRdb called the 5' RACE reads again in MiXCR, with one record for every CDR3 protein. Of about 160,000 distinct CDR3 sequences in the sample, approximately 6.8% were seen once. Specimen: CD4+ T cells sorted from PBMCs, collected 5 days after the first yellow fever vaccination. The source is a man between 18 and 29 years old who received the YFV17D yellow fever vaccine.

This clonotype was recorded at least ten times. The rearrangement uses TRBV6-2 or TRBV6-3 and TRBJ1-5; D remains ambiguous. The CDR3 loop spans 15 amino acids. Germline V gene data show CDR1 as MNHEY and CDR2 as SVGEGT. V shed 6 bases and J shed 0 bases, with 12 bases lying between them. The CDR3 DNA follows: TGTGCCAGCAGCCTCAGGTTTACTAGCAATCAGCCCCAGCATTTT. It yields the protein CASSLRFTSNQPQHF.

The chain employs TRBV5-1 and TRBJ2-5; 10 positions match TRBD2. The V and J ends lost 0 bases and 3 bases, in that order; junction bases with no gene match: 2. The CDR3 length is 15 residues. Germline V gene sequence: CDR1 SGHRS, CDR2 YFSETQ. CDR3 in DNA: TGCGCCAGCAGCTTGGGGGGGACTAGCGAAGAGACCCAGTACTTC. Amino acids: CASSLGGTSEETQYF.

In the case of this clonotype: A read error may explain this, as a much larger clone is one base away. The V and J genes are TRBV7-2 and TRBJ2-5; unclear D gene. Germline loops: CDR1 SGHTA, CDR2 FQGNSA. CDR3 length: 12 residues. CDR3 in amino acids: CARSQGQETQYF. The CDR3 DNA sequence: TGTGCCCGCAGCCAAGGTCAAGAGACCCAGTACTTC.

This clonotype was picked up many times. The chain recombines TRBV9 with TRBJ2-3, with D perhaps being TRBD1 or TRBD2 (5 bases each). The CDR3 totals 13 residues. CDR1 and CDR2 from the germline V gene are SGDLS and YYNGEE. Trimming cost V 4 bases and J 14 bases, with 20 bases left between them. The CDR3: CASSPHNRDRLYF. The CDR3 bases are TGTGCCAGCAGCCCTCATAACCGGGACCGGTTGTATTTT.

The chain carries TRBV7-2 and TRBJ2-7; TRBD1 aligns across 7 bases. The CDR3 has 13 amino acids. Germline CDR1 is SGHTA and CDR2 is FQGNSA. The J segment lost 7 bases and the V segment lost 5 bases, leaving 8 bases of the junction unmatched. This chain's CDR3 is CASSPGRGREQYV. The CDR3 coding sequence is TGTGCCAGCAGCCCGGGAAGGGGGCGGGAGCAGTACGTC.

The V call is TRBV29-1, the J call TRBJ1-3; possibly TRBD1 for D (5 bases). Trimming stripped 6 bases from V and 2 bases from J, with 11 bases between. The V gene's germline CDR1 is SQVTM and CDR2 ANQGSEA. The length of the CDR3 is 13 residues. The CDR3 sequence is CSVAPGAGNTIYF. Written as DNA, the CDR3 is TGCAGCGTGGCACCGGGGGCTGGAAACACCATATATTTT.

The table lists this clonotype with a few counts. The rearrangement links TRBV20-1 to TRBJ2-7; D uncertain. V lost 4 bases and J 1 base, leaving 14 bases between the germline ends. Germline assignment: CDR1 DFQATT and CDR2 SNEGSKA (reference sequence). The length of the CDR3 is 14 residues. The CDR3 loop reads CSAIPGPTSYEQYV. Here the CDR3 DNA reads TGCAGTGCTATCCCGGGTCCGACTTCCTACGAGCAGTACGTC.

This clonotype was detected many times. This sequence joins TRBV20-1 and TRBJ1-5; possible D gene TRBD1, 6 bases. The CDR3 spans 14 residues. Germline V gene sequence: CDR1 DFQATT, CDR2 SNEGSKA (reference sequence). Trimming took 3 bases from V and 6 from J, leaving 15 bases between them. Written as DNA, the CDR3 is TGCAGTGCTAGGCAGACAGGTGGTATTCAGCCCCAGCATTTT. It specifies CSARQTGGIQPQHF.

This clonotype was observed at least ten times. The genes are TRBV9 and TRBJ2-2, with D possibly TRBD1 on 6 matching bases. The CDR3 loop spans 15 amino acids. The V and J ends lost 5 bases and 2 bases respectively, with 13 bases between them. Germline CDR1 is SGDLS and CDR2 is YYNGEE. The CDR3 loop is CASSVGTLNTGELFF. In nucleotides, the CDR3 is TGTGCCAGCAGTGTCGGGACACTAAACACCGGGGAGCTGTTTTTT.

This clonotype was counted many times. The chain joins TRBV9 to TRBJ2-7, with TRBD1 identical over 8 bases. The V gene's germline CDR1 is SGDLS and CDR2 YYNGEE. This CDR3 region has 14 residues. The V gene end was trimmed by 2 bases and the J gene end by 4 bases; junction bases not matched to a gene: 5. CDR3 bases: TGTGCCAGCAGCGTTCGGACAGGGACGTACGAGCAGTACTTC. Encoded protein: CASSVRTGTYEQYF.

This clonotype came up a few times. The rearrangement uses TRBV30 and TRBJ1-4; D call uncertain. V lost 0 bases and J lost 8, with 10 bases in between. CDR1 GTSNPN and CDR2 SVGIG come from the germline V gene (reference sequence). This CDR3 contains 13 residues. In DNA, the CDR3 is TGTGCCTGGAGTGTGGGAGGAGGGGAAAAACTGTTTTTT. This translates into CAWSVGGGEKLFF.

There are many counts of this clonotype. The chain is built from TRBV7-2 and TRBJ2-7; 8 bases align to TRBD1. V was clipped by 5 bases and J by 3 bases; unmatched bases: 9. Germline CDR1 SGHTA, CDR2 FQGNSA. The CDR3 is 15 amino acids. CDR3 sequence reads: CASSRTGQGNYEQYV. The CDR3 region has the DNA TGTGCCAGCAGCCGCACCGGACAGGGCAACTACGAGCAGTACGTC.

This clonotype has only a few counts. V and J are TRBV2 and TRBJ2-7; weak D call: TRBD2 (6 bases). There are 15 residues in the CDR3. Trimming stripped 0 bases from V and 2 bases from J, with 11 bases between. CDR1 is SNHLY, CDR2 FYNNEI, per germline. The CDR3 DNA follows: TGTGCCAGCAGTGAAGCAGGCGGGAACCCCTACGAGCAGTACTTC. Translated: CASSEAGGNPYEQYF.

This clonotype was picked up many times. The chain links TRBV5-1 to TRBJ2-3; TRBD2 aligns across 11 bases. Trimming removed 0 bases from V and 3 bases from J; junction bases left unmatched: 3. The germline CDR1 and CDR2 sequences are SGHRS and YFSETQ. The CDR3 is 16 residues long. The CDR3 spells CASSLGLAGMTDTQYF. DNA of the CDR3: TGCGCCAGCAGCTTGGGACTAGCGGGGATGACAGATACGCAGTATTTT.

This clonotype was counted ten times or more. The V gene is TRBV7-2, the J gene TRBJ1-1; the match to TRBD1 covers 8 bases. Germline-derived CDR1 and CDR2 are SGHTA and FQGNSA. V lost 0 bases and J lost 5; bases outside the gene matches: 2. The CDR3 loop spans 14 amino acids. In DNA form, the CDR3 reads TGTGCCAGCAGCTTAGCGCGACAGGGGACTGAAGCTTTCTTT. Its translation is CASSLARQGTEAFF.

Ten or more counts support this clonotype. J is TRBJ2-3 and V is TRBV4-1, with D maybe TRBD1 (6 bases). The CDR3 consists of 15 residues. Germline V CDR1 and CDR2: MGHRA, YSYEKL. The V end lost 8 bases, the J end lost 2 bases, and 17 bases lay between the germline ends. The CDR3: CASRNTGLATDTQYF. Here the CDR3 DNA reads TGCGCCAGCCGAAACACAGGGCTTGCCACAGATACGCAGTATTTT.

This clonotype was picked up a small number of times. The rearrangement joins TRBV24-1 to TRBJ1-1; D perhaps matches TRBD1 (5 bases). The CDR3 sequence is 15 residues long. In germline, CDR1 is KGHDR, CDR2 SFDVKD. V was clipped by 4 bases and J by 3 bases, with 14 bases between them. CDR3 sequence reads: CATSDSKGVHTEAFF. Here the CDR3 DNA reads TGTGCCACCAGTGACAGCAAAGGGGTCCACACTGAAGCTTTCTTT.

DNA of the CDR3: TGTGCCAGCAGTGCCGCGTACACCGGGGAGCTGTTTTTT. It encodes CASSAAYTGELFF. The chain is built from TRBV6-1 and TRBJ2-2; D call uncertain. The CDR3 is 13 residues long. The V end was cut by 4 bases, the J end by 3 bases, with 6 bases between. Per germline, CDR1 MNHNS and CDR2 SASEGT.

In its sample, this clonotype was seen many times. The CDR3 sequence: CASSRIQGGVYTF. The CDR3, as DNA: TGTGCCAGCAGTCGAATACAGGGTGGTGTCTACACCTTC. The chain recombines TRBV12-3 or TRBV12-4 with TRBJ1-2, with D possibly being TRBD1 (6 bases). This CDR3 comprises 13 residues. V shed 5 bases and J shed 10 bases, with 17 bases lying between them.

This clonotype was detected ten times or more. V is TRBV18 and J is TRBJ1-1; no firm D call. In germline, CDR1 is KGHSH, CDR2 LQKENI. Trimming left V 2 bases short and J 0 bases short, with 13 bases between. This CDR3 has 16 amino acids. CDR3 region: CASSPFGERLNTEAFF. In DNA form, the CDR3 reads TGTGCCAGCTCACCATTCGGCGAGCGCTTGAACACTGAAGCTTTCTTT.

This clonotype showed up many times. Its ends do not fully match the called genes, so a read error is possible. V gene TRBV7-7 combines with J gene TRBJ2-5, with D unresolved. The CDR3 is 13 residues long. Looked up from germline, CDR1 is SSHAT and CDR2 is FNYEAQ (reference sequence). CDR3: CASSPDVTVTQYF. The CDR3 DNA reads as TGTGCTAGCAGCCCAGACGTCACGGTTACCCAGTACTTC.

This clonotype was counted only a few times. The rearrangement joins TRBV3-1 to TRBJ2-3; possibly TRBD1 for D (5 bases). V lost 4 bases and J 4 bases, leaving 12 bases between the germline ends. Germline-derived CDR1 and CDR2 are LGHDT and YNNKEL (reference sequence). The CDR3 has 14 residues. The CDR3 DNA sequence: TGTGCCAGCAGCCCACAGGTTTCAGCAGATACGCAGTATTTT. Protein product: CASSPQVSADTQYF.

This clonotype was seen repeatedly, ten times or more. V is TRBV12-3 or TRBV12-4 and J is TRBJ1-2; 8 bases agree with TRBD1. Trimming took 7 bases from V and 4 from J; bases not matched to a gene: 5. The CDR3 runs to 13 residues. The CDR3 DNA reads as TGTGCCAGCACAAACGGACAGGGCTATGGCTACACCTTC. It encodes CASTNGQGYGYTF.

The table lists this clonotype with a few counts. The V gene is TRBV20-1, the J gene TRBJ2-7; 8 nucleotides match TRBD1. The CDR3 has 14 amino acids. V trimming: 6 bases; J trimming: 4 bases; junction bases outside the gene matches: 11. Per the germline V gene, CDR1 is DFQATT and CDR2 is SNEGSKA (reference sequence). This chain's CDR3 is CSALRRGQEYEQYV. The CDR3 nucleotides are TGCAGTGCCCTTCGGAGGGGACAGGAATACGAGCAGTACGTC.

This clonotype was found many times. The CDR3 coding sequence is TGTGCCAGCACCCCGGGCATAGGGTACGAGCAGTACTTC. Translating it yields CASTPGIGYEQYF. The chain uses TRBV7-2 and TRBJ2-7; no reliable D call. The V end was cut by 7 bases, the J end by 4 bases, with 14 bases between. Germline loops: CDR1 SGHTA, CDR2 FQGNSA. CDR3 length: 13 amino acids. Looking up the rest from reference TRBV7-2 and TRBJ2-7 gives the full variable domain: GAGVSQSPSNKVTEKGKDVELRCDPISGHTALYWYRQSLGQGLEFLIYFQGNSAPDKSGLPSDRFSAERTGGSVSTLTIQRTQQEDSAVYLCASTPGIGYEQYFGPGTRLTVT.

This clonotype was picked up many times. The chain carries TRBV3-1 and TRBJ2-1, with D possibly TRBD1 on 5 matching bases. CDR3 length: 15 residues. The V gene lost 1 base and the J gene lost 12 bases, with 19 bases spanning the gap. Germline-derived CDR1 and CDR2 are LGHDT and YNNKEL (reference sequence). This CDR3 reads CASSQGHGPQGGQFF. CDR3 sequence (DNA): TGTGCCAGCAGCCAAGGGCATGGACCGCAGGGTGGGCAGTTCTTC.